The TCR beta chain under discussion was sequenced for a study of identical twins (dated by TCRdb to 2016 to 2017). Regarding the study in general: To test whether fetal clonotypes persist, the study used deep sequencing on TCR alpha and beta repertoires from monozygotic twins, unrelated adults of various ages, and cord blood. Replicate twin experiments were performed at different times using different library preparation protocols to rule out contamination.

The method behind the library was 5' RACE. Instrument used: Illumina HiSeq 2000. Template switching added a universal primer binding site, and the final cDNA carried a unique molecular identifier that allowed TCR cDNA molecules to be counted accurately. Specific primers in the conserved constant-segment region were used to synthesize first-strand cDNA for the TCR alpha and beta chains. To control for contamination, each cDNA library was double barcoded with a SMART-Mk sample barcode plus Illumina barcodes. TruSeq adapter sequences, together with Illumina sample barcodes, were added in two successive PCR steps. Sequencing of the TCR alpha and beta cDNA libraries was done on the Illumina HiSeq platform using custom primers. In the authors' own workflow: Unique molecular identifiers were extracted from raw reads with MiGEC, and CDR3 positions were determined with MiXCR. For each individual, recombination models were inferred using an EM algorithm with the repgenHMM and IGoR tools. The tcR package in R was used for shared clonotype analysis, with sharing normalized by the product of cloneset sizes. To study raw recombination without the effects of thymic and clonal selection, out-of-frame nonproductive sequences were analyzed. TCRdb reworked the public reads: Q25 trimming with fastp, MiXCR clone assembly, productive beta chains retained. Entries that share a CDR3 protein sequence are merged under the most common genes and DNA. These V and J calls are TCRdb output, not the study's own analysis. The sample table shows approximately 700,000 distinct CDR3 sequences, and about 18% are seen once. The ten largest make up about 12% of the sample.

About this clonotype itself: Its target antigen remains unknown. Per-nucleotide qualities are absent, and no much larger clonotype sits a single base away.

Every donor in the study was a healthy Caucasian. The twin cohort consisted of three pairs of female monozygotic twins, all aged about 18 to 29 years. Peripheral blood mononuclear cells were the source from which RNA for the TCR libraries was isolated. General study outcomes and caveats: Conclusions relied on cross-sectional statistical analysis, since the same donors could not be followed over many years. Out-of-frame TCR alpha sequences shared between twins showed an excess of low generation-probability sequences compared with coincidental sharing between unrelated individuals. Out-of-frame TCR alpha sharing in monozygotic twins was systematically underestimated by recombination models, whereas sharing between unrelated individuals was in agreement with the recombination models. A weaker excess of twin sharing was found in beta out-of-frame sequences because the signal-to-noise ratio was lowered by fewer shared sequences. Abundant cord blood beta clonotypes carried fewer insertions; young adult naive repertoires showed a weaker similar trend, while memory repertoires showed none. Zero-insertion analyses could be partly confounded by invariant T cells such as MAIT and iNKT, although diverse VJ usage argued against such confounding for most clonotypes.

V is clipped by 1 base and J by 11 bases, and the sequence between their germline boundaries is 9 bases long. For CDR1 and CDR2, the germline V gene lists SGHAT and FQNNGV. The CDR3 numbers 11 residues from cysteine through phenylalanine. CDR3 DNA only is kept here, 33 bases in frame from base 1. In addition, the sample was reused for a study of T cells expressing NK-cell markers. Taken from the second paper: About eight donors provided sorted CD3+CD56+NKG2C+, CD3+CD56+NKG2C- and CD3+CD56-NKG2C+ T-cell subsets, whose TCR beta-chain repertoires were profiled. Of the eight sequenced donors, seven were found to be HCMV-seropositive and one was found to be HCMV-seronegative. To restrict sorting to alphabetaTCR-expressing T cells, an anti-gammadeltaTCR antibody was added in several experiments. In several donors, the dominant CD3+CD56+NKG2C+ clonotypes were found to rank among the top 10 CD8+ clonotypes and to make up roughly 1.0-7.5% of CD8+ T cells. Those dominant clonotypes were again the most abundant among CD3+CD56-NKG2C+ cells in a handful of donors, at about 28.3-60.1%. Whether the expanded NKG2C-expressing T cell clones were specific for HCMV antigens was left unclear. The study sequenced eight donors, all healthy volunteers chosen at random: three men and five women. To determine HCMV serostatus, a commercial ELISA kit was used to detect HCMV-specific IgG in serum. For five to seven donors, bulk peripheral blood T-cell repertoires were also sequenced from unsorted PBMC. Reads were demultiplexed and grouped by UMI with MIGEC, and clonotypes were assembled and quantified with MiTCR. To exclude erroneous sequences, only TCR cDNA sequences supported by at least two reads were retained. Downstream repertoire analysis used the tcR package, and clonotypes were matched across fractions by CDR3 nucleotide sequence plus V segment. VDJmatch was used to annotate antigen specificity against VDJdb, with one amino acid substitution allowed in CDR3.

The source is a woman aged 18-29 years in good health. Sequencing was carried out using PBMCs. The rearrangement combines TRBV11-2 with TRBJ2-7, with the D segment identity uncertain. The DNA sequence is as follows: TGTGCCAGCAGCTTAGGGGGTGGGGAGTACTTC. The translation is CASSLGGGEYF.